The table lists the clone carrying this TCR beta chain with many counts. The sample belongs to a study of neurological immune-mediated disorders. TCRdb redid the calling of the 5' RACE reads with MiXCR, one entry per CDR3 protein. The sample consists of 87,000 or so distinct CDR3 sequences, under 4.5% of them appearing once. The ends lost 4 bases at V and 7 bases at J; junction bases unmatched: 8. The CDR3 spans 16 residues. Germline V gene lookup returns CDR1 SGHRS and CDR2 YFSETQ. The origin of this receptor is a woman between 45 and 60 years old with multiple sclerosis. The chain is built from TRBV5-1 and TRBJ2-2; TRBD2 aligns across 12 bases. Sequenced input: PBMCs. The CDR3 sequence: CASSRTSGVGDGELFF. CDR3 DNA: TGCGCCAGCAGCCGGACTAGCGGGGTCGGGGACGGGGAGCTGTTTTTT. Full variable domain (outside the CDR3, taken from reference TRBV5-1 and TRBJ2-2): KAGVTQTPRYLIKTRGQQVTLSCSPISGHRSVSWYQQTPGQGLQFLFEYFSETQRNKGNFPGRFSGRQFSNSRSEMNVSTLELGDSALYLCASSRTSGVGDGELFFGEGSRLTVL.